A selection of T cell receptor beta chains follows, all from one sample in a study of shared clonotypes between healthy human individuals. TCRdb's copy holds only in-frame clones and misses some; the assay was immunoSEQ multiplex PCR. The table shows 700,000 to 950,000 clones, with about 96% occurring only once. Sample: naive CD8+ T cells sorted from blood. These receptors originate from a man aged 25 to 40 in good health. Each CDR3 is given with its conserved first and last residue. Fields, in order: V gene, clone size, D gene, J gene, CDR3 protein, CDR3 DNA. The D gene is left open where the match is weak. Clone sizes are given selectively: once, few, many, or a class where the clone is expanded.

v_call: TRBV6-5
clone_size: once
d_call: TRBD1
j_call: TRBJ2-7
cdr3_aa: CASSPGTGRLNEQYF
cdr3_nt: TGTGCCAGCAGTCCCGGGACAGGGAGGCTCAACGAGCAGTACTTC

v_call: TRBV10-2
clone_size: few
d_call: NA
j_call: TRBJ1-1
cdr3_aa: CASGHTEAFF
cdr3_nt: TGCGCCAGCGGCCACACTGAAGCTTTCTTT

v_call: TRBV19
clone_size: NA
d_call: NA
j_call: TRBJ2-3
cdr3_aa: CASSMNDRYLGDTQYF
cdr3_nt: TGTGCCAGTAGTATGAACGACAGGTATTTGGGAGATACGCAGTATTTT

v_call: TRBV7-8
clone_size: NA
d_call: TRBD2
j_call: TRBJ2-1
cdr3_aa: CASSLALAANEQFF
cdr3_nt: TGTGCCAGCAGCTTAGCACTAGCGGCCAATGAGCAGTTCTTC

v_call: TRBV27
clone_size: once
d_call: NA
j_call: TRBJ1-5
cdr3_aa: CASSLFLGGNQPQHF
cdr3_nt: TGTGCCAGCAGTTTATTTCTAGGGGGTAATCAGCCCCAGCATTTT

v_call: TRBV7-9
clone_size: NA
d_call: TRBD1
j_call: TRBJ1-1
cdr3_aa: CASSSQGSIEAFF
cdr3_nt: TGTGCCAGCAGCTCACAGGGGTCTATTGAAGCTTTCTTT

v_call: TRBV7-9
clone_size: NA
d_call: NA
j_call: TRBJ2-1
cdr3_aa: CASSFGPIGTTGNEQFF
cdr3_nt: TGTGCCAGCAGCTTCGGGCCAATAGGCACAACGGGAAATGAGCAGTTCTTC

v_call: TRBV7-3
clone_size: NA
d_call: NA
j_call: TRBJ2-3
cdr3_aa: CASSSSNTDTQYF
cdr3_nt: TGTGCCAGCAGCTCGAGTAACACAGATACGCAGTATTTT

v_call: TRBV7-9
clone_size: once
d_call: TRBD1
j_call: TRBJ2-1
cdr3_aa: CASSPTRTGVYNEQFF
cdr3_nt: TGTGCCAGCAGCCCGACACGGACAGGGGTTTACAATGAGCAGTTCTTC

v_call: TRBV7-9
clone_size: NA
d_call: NA
j_call: TRBJ1-1
cdr3_aa: CASSPGISRIGTEAFF
cdr3_nt: TGTGCCAGCAGCCCGGGAATTAGTCGGATCGGAACTGAAGCTTTCTTT

v_call: TRBV7-9
clone_size: NA
d_call: TRBD2
j_call: TRBJ2-1
cdr3_aa: CASSLGKSGRVRGEQFF
cdr3_nt: TGTGCCAGCAGCTTAGGAAAAAGCGGGAGGGTTCGGGGTGAGCAGTTCTTC

v_call: TRBV4-2
clone_size: NA
d_call: NA
j_call: TRBJ2-7
cdr3_aa: CASSQGGTQEEQYF
cdr3_nt: TGTGCCAGCAGCCAAGGGGGGACCCAGGAGGAGCAGTACTTC

v_call: TRBV5-3
clone_size: NA
d_call: TRBD2
j_call: TRBJ2-7
cdr3_aa: CARLFGGRADEQYF
cdr3_nt: TGTGCCAGACTGTTTGGCGGGAGGGCCGACGAGCAGTACTTC

v_call: TRBV5-1
clone_size: NA
d_call: TRBD2
j_call: TRBJ2-7
cdr3_aa: CASSTGLAGSSYEQYF
cdr3_nt: TGCGCCAGCAGCACGGGACTAGCGGGGAGCTCCTACGAGCAGTACTTC

v_call: TRBV7-7
clone_size: NA
d_call: NA
j_call: TRBJ1-1
cdr3_aa: CAGSLDRGTEAFF
cdr3_nt: TGTGCTGGCAGCTTAGACCGCGGAACTGAAGCTTTCTTT

v_call: TRBV5-4
clone_size: NA
d_call: NA
j_call: TRBJ2-5
cdr3_aa: CASSLDYQETQYF
cdr3_nt: TGTGCCAGCAGCTTAGACTACCAAGAGACCCAGTACTTC

v_call: TRBV9
clone_size: NA
d_call: NA
j_call: TRBJ2-1
cdr3_aa: CASSEHNEQFF
cdr3_nt: TGTGCCAGCAGCGAGCACAATGAGCAGTTCTTC

v_call: TRBV2
clone_size: NA
d_call: TRBD2
j_call: TRBJ2-2
cdr3_aa: CATPGLANTGELFF
cdr3_nt: TGTGCCACCCCGGGACTAGCGAACACCGGGGAGCTGTTTTTT

v_call: TRBV11-2
clone_size: NA
d_call: NA
j_call: TRBJ2-1
cdr3_aa: CASSQWGLYNEQFF
cdr3_nt: TGTGCCAGCAGCCAGTGGGGCCTCTACAATGAGCAGTTCTTC

v_call: TRBV6-1
clone_size: NA
d_call: TRBD1
j_call: TRBJ1-5
cdr3_aa: CASSEAPVYRGAQPQHF
cdr3_nt: TGTGCCAGCAGTGAAGCCCCTGTTTACAGGGGAGCTCAGCCCCAGCATTTT

v_call: TRBV7-6
clone_size: NA
d_call: TRBD2
j_call: TRBJ2-1
cdr3_aa: CASSLARGIGLSSYNEQFF
cdr3_nt: TGTGCCAGCAGCTTAGCGCGGGGGATTGGGCTCTCCTCCTACAATGAGCAGTTCTTC

v_call: TRBV7-9
clone_size: NA
d_call: NA
j_call: TRBJ2-2
cdr3_aa: CASSHRTPGHRTGELFF
cdr3_nt: TGTGCCAGCAGCCACCGAACGCCGGGACATAGAACCGGGGAGCTGTTTTTT

v_call: TRBV5-1
clone_size: NA
d_call: TRBD2
j_call: TRBJ2-1
cdr3_aa: CASSTGTSGGQFF
cdr3_nt: TGCGCCAGCAGCACCGGGACTAGCGGGGGGCAGTTCTTC

v_call: TRBV27
clone_size: NA
d_call: TRBD1
j_call: TRBJ2-1
cdr3_aa: CASSFSVGTGNEQFF
cdr3_nt: TGTGCCAGCAGTTTCTCGGTCGGGACAGGGAATGAGCAGTTCTTC

v_call: TRBV15
clone_size: NA
d_call: TRBD1
j_call: TRBJ2-5
cdr3_aa: CATSSKRDSETQYF
cdr3_nt: TGTGCCACCAGCAGTAAAAGGGACAGTGAGACCCAGTACTTC